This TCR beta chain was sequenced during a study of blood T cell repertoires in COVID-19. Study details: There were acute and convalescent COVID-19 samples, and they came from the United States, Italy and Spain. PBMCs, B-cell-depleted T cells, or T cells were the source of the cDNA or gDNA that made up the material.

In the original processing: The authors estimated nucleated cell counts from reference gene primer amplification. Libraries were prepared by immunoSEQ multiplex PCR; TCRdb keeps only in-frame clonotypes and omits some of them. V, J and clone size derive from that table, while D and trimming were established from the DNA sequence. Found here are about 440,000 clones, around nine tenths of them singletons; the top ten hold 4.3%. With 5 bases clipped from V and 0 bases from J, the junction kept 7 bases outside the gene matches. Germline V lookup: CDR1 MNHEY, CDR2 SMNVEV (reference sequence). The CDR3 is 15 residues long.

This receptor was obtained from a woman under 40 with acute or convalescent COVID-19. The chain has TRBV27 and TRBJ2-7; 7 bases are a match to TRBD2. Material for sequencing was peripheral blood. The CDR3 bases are TGTGCCAGCAGTCCGTTTTCGGGGGGCTCCTACGAGCAGTACTTC. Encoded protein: CASSPFSGGSYEQYF.